This entry lists 28 T cell receptor beta chains sequenced from one sample in a study of a mutant IDH1 vaccine in newly diagnosed glioma (dated by TCRdb to the early 2020s). These receptors' antigens are unknown. The sample's time point label is to be understood as: week 47, end of study. Each vaccine dose was 300 ug of a 20-mer mutant IDH1 peptide in Montanide, given subcutaneously with topical imiquimod. Library preparation was by the immunoSEQ multiplex PCR assay. TCRdb stores this immuneACCESS table with in-frame sequences only. Part of the clones is absent; in the studies checked, under half of the shortfall reflects unresolved V genes, and no reason is known for the rest. Within this sample are over 30,000 clones, with approximately 87% of them counted one time only. The top ten hold around 12% of the sample. Sequencing was performed on PBMCs, taken from a glioma patient whose treatment included an IDH1 peptide vaccine. Source of these receptors: a woman aged 25-40 years with glioma.

J is TRBJ2-1 and V is TRBV6-1; maybe TRBD1 (5 bases). The length of the CDR3 is 18 residues. V dropped 2 bases and J dropped 4 bases, with 21 bases sitting between them. Germline CDR1 MNHNS, CDR2 SASEGT. The CDR3 DNA follows: TGTGCCAGCAGTGAACTAGGTTCTGCAGGGCTTATTTACAATGAGCAGTTCTTC. Translating gives CASSELGSAGLIYNEQFF.

The V call is TRBV25-1, the J call TRBJ2-7; 8 bases are shared with TRBD1. With 9 bases clipped from V and 9 bases from J, the junction kept 13 bases outside the gene matches. CDR3 length: 13 residues. CDR1 and CDR2 from the germline V gene are MGHDK and SYGVNS. CDR3 nucleotides: TGTGCCAGTGGACAGGGAGGCCCTATTGGGCAGTACTTC. It translates to CASGQGGPIGQYF.

The J gene is TRBJ2-7, the V gene TRBV2; D is undetermined. CDR3 length: 13 amino acids. Trimming left V 6 bases short and J 6 bases short, with 15 bases between. Germline CDR1 SNHLY, CDR2 FYNNEI. Here the CDR3 reads CASRGGEYGEQYF. The DNA for the CDR3 is TGTGCCAGCAGGGGTGGGGAATACGGCGAGCAGTACTTC.

The V and J genes are TRBV25-1 and TRBJ2-7, with D possibly being TRBD1 (6 bases). The germline V gene encodes CDR1 MGHDK and CDR2 SYGVNS. CDR3 length: 16 residues. The V end was cut by 3 bases, the J end by 3 bases, with 18 bases between. The CDR3 loop is CASSDLISGTHYEQYF. In DNA form, the CDR3 reads TGTGCCAGCAGTGACCTTATCTCCGGGACACACTACGAGCAGTACTTC.

The chain carries TRBV19 and TRBJ1-2; no definite D call. Between the trimmed V and J ends, which lost 7 bases and 6 bases, there was a span of 12 bases. Germline V gene lookup returns CDR1 LNHDA and CDR2 SQIVND (reference sequence). This CDR3 is built from 12 residues. CDR3 nucleotides: TGTGCCAGTACCCCGGGGAGGGATGGCTACACCTTC. It yields the protein CASTPGRDGYTF.

The chain combines TRBV2 with TRBJ1-3, with D uncertain. Germline V gene data show CDR1 as SNHLY and CDR2 as FYNNEI. The length of the CDR3 is 13 residues. V was clipped by 5 bases and J by 5 bases, with 10 bases between them. The chain's CDR3 is CASSTDERNTIYF. CDR3 DNA: TGTGCCAGCAGTACCGATGAGCGAAACACCATATATTTT.

V and J are TRBV6-6 and TRBJ1-4; D is unclear. This CDR3 is built from 12 residues. Germline CDR1 is MNHNY and CDR2 is SVGAGI (reference sequence). The germline V and J ends were trimmed by 6 bases and 7 bases, with 9 bases remaining between them. The CDR3 sequence is CASSPLGEKLFF. The CDR3 coding sequence is TGTGCCAGCAGCCCCCTGGGTGAAAAACTGTTTTTT.

This clone showed up just once. The chain carries TRBV11-2 and TRBJ2-1, with 11 bases aligning to TRBD2. Germline V CDR1 and CDR2: SGHAT, FQNNGV. The CDR3 consists of 17 residues. V gave up 4 bases and J gave up 3 bases; unmatched junction bases: 8. Here the CDR3 reads CASSSTRSGGVYNEQFF. CDR3 in DNA: TGTGCCAGCAGCTCGACCCGTAGCGGGGGGGTCTACAATGAGCAGTTCTTC.

The sample holds a few counts of this clone. The chain employs TRBV18 and TRBJ1-1; TRBD1 aligns across 7 bases. Germline V gene lookup returns CDR1 KGHSH and CDR2 LQKENI. The CDR3 loop spans 14 amino acids. After removal of 3 bases from V and 0 bases from J, the junction contained 1 base not matched to a gene. The CDR3 reads CASSPTGMNTEAFF. The CDR3 coding sequence is TGTGCCAGCTCACCGACAGGGATGAACACTGAAGCTTTCTTT.

The gene calls are TRBV5-1 and TRBJ2-7; D not certain. This CDR3 spans 13 amino acids. V was shortened by 2 bases and J by 4 bases, with 10 bases between the two germline ends. Germline loops: CDR1 SGHRS, CDR2 YFSETQ. This CDR3 is CASSFVESYEQYF. DNA for the CDR3: TGCGCCAGCAGCTTTGTGGAGTCGTACGAGCAGTACTTC.

V is TRBV6-5 and J is TRBJ1-3; no reliable D call. Between the trimmed V and J ends, which lost 0 bases and 0 bases, there was a span of 9 bases. The CDR3 is made up of 16 amino acids. Germline CDR1 and CDR2: MNHEY and SVGAGI. The DNA for the CDR3 is TGTGCCAGCAGTTACTCCCCATCGTTCTCTGGAAACACCATATATTTT. This gives the protein CASSYSPSFSGNTIYF.

The chain is built from TRBV7-2 and TRBJ1-5; 11 positions agree with TRBD1. The J segment lost 5 bases and the V segment lost 2 bases, leaving 5 bases of the junction unmatched. Germline CDR1 reads SGHTA; CDR2 reads FQGNSA. The CDR3 totals 16 residues. The CDR3 DNA reads TGTGCCAGCAGCTTATGGGACAGGGGGGGTTATCAGCCCCAGCATTTT. As protein: CASSLWDRGGYQPQHF.

The CDR3 bases are TGTGCCAGTAGTATATCCCGAGGGGCAGACAGCTCCTACGAGCAGTACTTC. This sequence encodes CASSISRGADSSYEQYF. The rearrangement uses TRBV19 and TRBJ2-7; perhaps D is TRBD1 or TRBD2 (5 bases each). The CDR3 length is 17 residues. V was cut by 2 bases and J by 0 bases, with 17 bases left in between. Germline assignment: CDR1 LNHDA and CDR2 SQIVND (reference sequence). Full variable domain (rest looked up from reference TRBV19 and TRBJ2-7): DGGITQSPKYLFRKEGQNVTLSCEQNLNHDAMYWYRQDPGQGLRLIYYSQIVNDFQKGDIAEGYSVSREKKESFPLTVTSAQKNPTAFYLCASSISRGADSSYEQYFGPGTRLTVT.

This chain links TRBV5-1 with TRBJ1-2; D call uncertain. The CDR3 is 15 amino acids. V lost 4 bases and J lost 4, with 17 bases in between. CDR1 is SGHRS, CDR2 YFSETQ, per germline. CDR3 amino acids: CASSRFVTDPYGYTF. CDR3 in DNA: TGCGCCAGCAGCCGATTCGTGACGGACCCCTATGGCTACACCTTC.

The genes are TRBV5-6 and TRBJ2-1; D possibly matches TRBD1 or TRBD2 (5 bases each). This CDR3 comprises 12 residues. Trimming pared 5 bases from V and 12 bases from J, leaving 15 bases between. The germline V gene has CDR1 SGHDT and CDR2 YYEEEE. CDR3 sequence (DNA): TGTGCCAGCAGACCGGGACCTGCGCGGCAGTTCTTC. This sequence encodes CASRPGPARQFF. Supplemented by reference TRBV5-6 and TRBJ2-1, the full variable domain reads DAGVTQSPTHLIKTRGQQVTLRCSPKSGHDTVSWYQQALGQGPQFIFQYYEEEERQRGNFPDRFSGHQFPNYSSELNVNALLLGDSALYLCASRPGPARQFFGPGTRLTVL.

This clone was seen more than once but under ten times. The chain carries TRBV21-1 and TRBJ1-2. TRBV21-1 is noted as a pseudogene. The CDR3 consists of 16 residues. CDR3 in amino acids: CASSKALSEGIYGYTF. CDR3 nucleotides: TGTGCCAGCAGCAAAGCGCTTTCGGAAGGGATATATGGCTACACCTTC.

The chain employs TRBV21-1 and TRBJ1-1; TRBD1 was called by the table and not checked on the DNA. TRBV21-1 is deemed a pseudogene. The CDR3 runs to 19 residues. The CDR3, as DNA: TGTGCCAGCAGCCCTCCTTGGGTTCCGGACACCGAATGGAACACTGAAGCTTTCTTT. Protein: CASSPPWVPDTEWNTEAFF.

The rearrangement joins TRBV28 to TRBJ1-5; D ambiguous. The CDR3 loop spans 13 amino acids. V was pared by 6 bases and J by 8 bases, with 14 bases between. Germline-derived CDR1 and CDR2 are MDHEN and SYDVKM. In DNA, the CDR3 is TGTGCCAGCAGCCCCGAGGCTTTGGAGCCCCAGCATTTT. It yields the protein CASSPEALEPQHF.

The J gene is TRBJ1-2, the V gene TRBV5-4; the D gene is possibly TRBD1 (5 bases). V shed 4 bases and J shed 7 bases, with 17 bases lying between them. In germline, CDR1 is SGHNT, CDR2 YYREEE (reference sequence). The CDR3 loop spans 14 amino acids. CDR3 sequence (DNA): TGTGCCAGCAGCCTTCTCCGGGGCTGGGGTGGCTACACCTTC. It codes for CASSLLRGWGGYTF.

A single count supports this clone. This chain joins TRBV30 and TRBJ1-2, with 11 bases matching TRBD1. Germline CDR1 GTSNPN, CDR2 SVGIG (reference sequence). Germline trimming cut 5 bases from V and 2 bases from J; bases unmatched to any gene: 1. This CDR3 spans 13 amino acids. The CDR3 bases are TGTGCCTGGGGGACAGGGGGAAACTATGGCTACACCTTC. Encoded protein: CAWGTGGNYGYTF.

The chain links TRBV29-1 to TRBJ1-5; D not resolved. V shed 7 bases and J shed 0 bases, with 7 bases lying between them. The CDR3 is 12 residues long. Germline loops: CDR1 SQVTM, CDR2 ANQGSEA. The chain's CDR3 is CSAGYSNQPQHF. CDR3 nucleotide sequence: TGCAGCGCGGGCTATAGCAATCAGCCCCAGCATTTT.

The genes are TRBV5-4 and TRBJ2-3; D is tentatively TRBD1 or TRBD2 (5 bases each). The CDR3 is made up of 16 amino acids. V lost 0 bases, J lost 6 bases, and 17 bases lay in between. Germline loops: CDR1 SGHNT, CDR2 YYREEE (reference sequence). CDR3 in amino acids: CASSLDIGGGPDTQYF. The CDR3 DNA reads as TGTGCCAGCAGCTTGGACATAGGTGGGGGTCCGGATACGCAGTATTTT.

The V and J genes are TRBV6-5 and TRBJ2-1; a possible D gene is TRBD2 (5 bases). V was pared by 7 bases and J by 4 bases, with 11 bases between. CDR1 and CDR2 (germline): MNHEY, SVGAGI. The CDR3 has 13 amino acids. The CDR3 region is CASKTRHYNEQFF. The CDR3 coding sequence is TGTGCCAGCAAAACTAGACATTACAATGAGCAGTTCTTC.

The rearrangement links TRBV6-4 to TRBJ2-7; no firm D call. The CDR3 extends over 12 amino acids. V gave up 2 bases and J gave up 0 bases, with 2 bases separating them. Germline V lookup: CDR1 MRHNA, CDR2 SNTAGT. CDR3 loop: CASSDHSYEQYF. The CDR3 DNA sequence: TGTGCCAGCAGTGACCACTCCTACGAGCAGTACTTC.

This clone was observed a few times. The J gene is TRBJ2-7, the V gene TRBV5-1; 7 bases match TRBD1. This CDR3 comprises 15 residues. CDR1 and CDR2 from the germline V gene are SGHRS and YFSETQ. V was clipped by 4 bases and J by 6 bases; unmatched bases: 13. The CDR3 reads CASSPDPGTATEQYF. In nucleotides, the CDR3 is TGCGCCAGCAGCCCGGACCCCGGGACAGCCACCGAGCAGTACTTC.

J is TRBJ1-2 and V is TRBV10-3; D not certain. The CDR3 spans 13 residues. Germline CDR1 reads ENHRY; CDR2 reads SYGVKD. V was trimmed by 10 bases and J by 2 bases, leaving 14 bases between them. This chain's CDR3 is CATQTELNYGYTF. The CDR3 nucleotides are TGTGCCACTCAGACGGAGCTCAACTATGGCTACACCTTC.

The chain uses TRBV29-1 and TRBJ1-4, with 7 bases lining up with TRBD1. The CDR3 loop spans 13 amino acids. Unmatched junction bases numbered 7, after V lost 4 bases and J lost 8 bases. Germline CDR1 and CDR2: SQVTM and ANQGSEA. CDR3 in amino acids: CSVVGQEGEKLFF. The CDR3 region has the DNA TGCAGCGTTGTCGGACAGGAGGGAGAAAAACTGTTTTTT.

This clone was found a few times. V gene TRBV2 combines with J gene TRBJ1-1, with TRBD1 matching 7 bases. V shed 5 bases, J shed 3 bases, and the junction held 9 bases outside the gene matches. CDR3 length: 15 amino acids. Germline V gene sequence: CDR1 SNHLY, CDR2 FYNNEI. The CDR3 sequence is CASSLQGGEYTEAFF. The CDR3 coding sequence is TGTGCCAGCAGTCTCCAGGGGGGGGAATACACTGAAGCTTTCTTT. The full variable domain, in which reference TRBV2 and TRBJ1-1 provide the parts outside the CDR3, is EPEVTQTPSHQVTQMGQEVILRCVPISNHLYFYWYRQILGQKVEFLVSFYNNEISEKSEIFDDQFSVERPDGSNFTLKIRSTKLEDSAMYFCASSLQGGEYTEAFFGQGTRLTVV.